This TCR beta chain was identified in a study of T cell responses to AZD1222 COVID-19 vaccine (dated by TCRdb to the early 2020s). Background for the entire study: TCR sequencing was performed for roughly 250 trial participants, of whom about 200 were given two doses of AZD1222 and roughly 25 were given two doses of MenACWY control vaccine. Enrollment into the trials was organized by age into subgroups of 18-55, 56-69 and 70-plus years, and those subgroups contained around 150, 28 and 57 TCR-sequenced participants, respectively. On the study overall, not on this receptor specifically: In the small 56-69-year group, the increase in depth fell short of significance, most likely because of low power. Vaccine-associated CD4 TCRs spanned the whole spike protein, with dominant responses in regions 160-218 and 743-854. Participants were mostly white British, with more females than males. The authors suggested clonal diversity may have been underestimated. A significant rise in spike-specific TCR breadth and depth was observed after two AZD1222 doses relative to day 0 and relative to MenACWY recipients. Reportedly, almost half of the unique spike-specific TCRs recognized epitopes lying outside the regions that are mutated in the B.1.351 and B.1.1.7 variants. Conclusions about previously exposed vaccinees are limited, since just six or seven AZD1222 recipients were seropositive for SARS-CoV-2 at baseline. No day 14 peak-response samples were available, so repertoires were characterized only after the peak T cell response.

The CDR3 regions of human TCRbeta chains were subjected to immunosequencing. The study's processing was this. Repertoire TCRs were matched against a reference library of SARS-CoV-2-specific TCRs generated with the MIRA antigen-specificity platform. Breadth meant the fraction of unique TCRs that were SARS-CoV-2-associated, whereas depth meant the fraction of total T cells that were SARS-CoV-2-associated. Using the MIRA data, each spike-specific TCR was mapped to the spike region that the TCR reacts to and placed in a CD4 or CD8 class. Log10-transformed breadth and depth values were compared by one-way ANOVA with Sidak's multiple comparisons tests. As stored in TCRdb, this immuneACCESS dataset retains in-frame rearrangements with V and J assigned. A fraction of the clones does not appear; measured against another copy, unresolved V genes explain less than half of the discrepancy, and the remainder lacks a known reason. V, J and clone size reflect that table, while D and trimming were determined from the DNA. The table for this sample lists around 140,000 clones; roughly 90% of them were counted only once. The top ten clones comprise approximately 0.98% of the sample.

The sample's time point label is to be understood as: about 28 days (+/-7) after the second vaccine dose. Because spike-specific TCR depth and breadth did not differ between the two schedules, AZD1222 recipients who got a second dose at roughly 4 weeks were pooled with those who got a second dose at roughly 12 weeks. The vaccinee samples were drawn from two UK trials, COV001 and COV002, one of which was a single-blind randomized controlled phase 2/3 trial testing AZD1222 (ChAdOx1 nCoV-19) in healthy adults. For TCRbeta chain sequencing, PBMC samples were collected from trial participants at day 0 and at day 28 after the second dose. To note about this clone: Its recognized antigen is unknown. No base qualities exist here, and no much larger clone lies one base off it.

This TCR came from an adult who received the AZD1222 COVID-19 vaccine. The sample in question was peripheral blood, obtained 28 days after the second AZD1222 dose.

The CDR3 protein sequence reads: CSVDGTGGAGELFF. The DNA sequence follows: TGCAGCGTTGATGGGACAGGTGGAGCCGGGGAGCTGTTTTTT. The chain is encoded by TRBV29-1 joined to TRBJ2-2; TRBD1 matches 8 bases in the middle. The germline V gene encodes CDR1 SQVTM and CDR2 ANQGSEA. Trimming accounts for 3 bases at V and 6 bases at J, while the number of junction bases matched to no gene is 6. There are 14 amino acids in the CDR3, from cysteine to phenylalanine inclusive. Kept here is only the CDR3 DNA, which spans 42 bases and is read in frame from base 1.